These 26 T cell receptor beta chains originate from one sample sequenced in a study of T cells in Graves' hyperthyroidism and ophthalmopathy. The investigators amplified TCR beta CDR3 regions from RNA transcripts. During a first-round RT-PCR of the TCR CDR3, the HTBI primer set was used. A single record per CDR3 protein comes from TCRdb applying MiXCR to the multiplex PCR reads. The repertoire includes 650,000 to 850,000 distinct CDR3 sequences, over 15% of them detected once, and 16% sits in the top ten. Sequenced input: blood. These receptors all come from a woman aged 50 to 65 with Graves' hyperthyroidism that later progressed to Graves' ophthalmopathy.

This clonotype was detected a few times. The V and J genes are TRBV9 and TRBJ2-3, with TRBD1 matching 7 bases. Losses at the gene ends were 2 bases for V and 5 bases for J; bases not matched to a gene: 8. Per germline, CDR1 SGDLS and CDR2 YYNGEE. The CDR3 is 15 amino acids. The CDR3 loop reads CASSVGQAGIDTQYF. The CDR3 region has the DNA TGTGCCAGCAGCGTCGGACAGGCAGGTATAGATACGCAGTATTTT.

This clonotype was counted only a few times. This rearrangement joins TRBV2 to TRBJ2-5, with 7 bases aligning to TRBD1. Germline V CDR1 and CDR2: SNHLY, FYNNEI. This CDR3 spans 15 amino acids. Trimming cost V 8 bases and J 2 bases; bases outside gene matches: 11. The CDR3 here is CASETLQGLQETQYF. CDR3 coding DNA: TGTGCCAGCGAAACCCTACAGGGGTTGCAAGAGACCCAGTACTTC.

This rearrangement joins TRBV7-2 to TRBJ2-5, with a possible D match to TRBD2 (5 bases). The CDR3 extends over 13 amino acids. Per the germline V gene, CDR1 is SGHTA and CDR2 is FQGNSA. Trimming pared 5 bases from V and 7 bases from J, leaving 14 bases between. CDR3 sequence (DNA): TGTGCCAGCAGCGTACTAGAGTTGGGGACCCAGTACTTC. This sequence encodes CASSVLELGTQYF.

This chain links TRBV28 with TRBJ1-4; D is possibly TRBD1 (6 bases). Trimming cost V 4 bases and J 2 bases, with 11 bases left between them. The CDR3 length is 15 residues. Germline values: CDR1 MDHEN, CDR2 SYDVKM. CDR3 sequence: CASSSRTDTNEKLFF. DNA for the CDR3: TGTGCCAGCAGTTCGAGGACAGACACTAATGAAAAACTGTTTTTT. The full variable domain, completed using reference TRBV28 and TRBJ1-4, is DVKVTQSSRYLVKRTGEKVFLECVQDMDHENMFWYRQDPGLGLRLIYFSYDVKMKEKGDIPEGYSVSREKKERFSLILESASTNQTSMYLCASSSRTDTNEKLFFGSGTQLSVL.

This chain uses TRBV10-3 with TRBJ1-1; D is undetermined. The CDR3 sequence is 18 residues long. V lost 0 bases to trimming and J lost 3 bases, with 20 bases between them. The V gene's germline CDR1 is ENHRY and CDR2 SYGVKD. The CDR3 is CAISESVVPDAPHTEAFF. As DNA, the CDR3 is TGTGCCATCAGTGAGTCGGTGGTACCGGACGCACCCCACACTGAAGCTTTCTTT.

This clonotype showed up just a few times. In DNA, the CDR3 is TGTGCCAGCACCGACAGCTACGAGCAGTACTTC. It yields the protein CASTDSYEQYF. J is TRBJ2-7 and V is TRBV6-2 or TRBV6-3, with D possibly being TRBD1 (5 bases). The V end lost 7 bases, the J end lost 3 bases, and 7 bases lay between the germline ends. The CDR3 loop spans 11 amino acids. Germline lookup yields CDR1 MNHEY and CDR2 SVGEGT.

This clonotype occurred many times. The J gene is TRBJ2-2, the V gene TRBV5-1; perhaps TRBD1 as D (6 bases). Trimming pared 0 bases from V and 5 bases from J, leaving 8 bases between. This CDR3 comprises 14 residues. The germline V gene has CDR1 SGHRS and CDR2 YFSETQ. CDR3 sequence reads: CASSLAQGTGELFF. For the CDR3, the DNA is TGCGCCAGCAGCTTGGCGCAGGGGACCGGGGAGCTGTTTTTT. Full variable domain (outside the CDR3, taken from reference TRBV5-1 and TRBJ2-2): KAGVTQTPRYLIKTRGQQVTLSCSPISGHRSVSWYQQTPGQGLQFLFEYFSETQRNKGNFPGRFSGRQFSNSRSEMNVSTLELGDSALYLCASSLAQGTGELFFGEGSRLTVL.

There are many counts of this clonotype. The gene calls are TRBV18 and TRBJ1-1, with D uncertain. Trimming took 0 bases from V and 0 from J, leaving 8 bases between them. CDR1 KGHSH and CDR2 LQKENI come from the germline V gene. The CDR3 spans 15 residues. In DNA, the CDR3 is TGTGCCAGCTCACCACCCCGGATAGTGAACACTGAAGCTTTCTTT. Translation: CASSPPRIVNTEAFF. The variable domain in full, completed from reference TRBV18 and TRBJ1-1, reads NAGVMQNPRHLVRRRGQEARLRCSPMKGHSHVYWYRQLPEEGLKFMVYLQKENIIDESGMPKERFSAEFPKEGPSILRIQQVVRGDSAAYFCASSPPRIVNTEAFFGQGTRLTVV.

This clonotype turned up a few times. The chain couples TRBV6-4 to TRBJ1-1; D not certain. Per germline, CDR1 MRHNA and CDR2 SNTAGT. The CDR3 is 15 residues long. Trimming took off 5 bases at V and 2 bases at J, with 15 bases between the two ends. This CDR3 is CASSPVTILNTEAFF. CDR3 DNA: TGTGCCAGCAGTCCAGTAACGATTCTTAACACTGAAGCTTTCTTT.

A note on this clonotype: A much larger clone lies one base from this, so it may be a read error. The gene calls are TRBV20-1 and TRBJ1-1, with 7 bases identical to TRBD1. The CDR3 is 13 residues long. In germline, CDR1 is DFQATT, CDR2 SNEGSKA (reference sequence). The CDR3 protein is CSTRRDRNTEAFF. CDR3 in DNA: TGCAGTACTAGGCGGGACAGGAACACTGAAGCTTTCTTT.

This clonotype was seen a handful of times. This rearrangement joins TRBV6-1 to TRBJ1-3; D might be TRBD1 (5 bases). This CDR3 has 16 residues. Trimming stripped 5 bases from V and 0 bases from J, with 14 bases between. The V gene's germline CDR1 is MNHNS and CDR2 SASEGT. The CDR3 DNA follows: TGTGCCAGCAGTAGGGACTGGGGGGGCTCTGGAAACACCATATATTTT. It is translated as CASSRDWGGSGNTIYF.

The chain joins TRBV5-1 to TRBJ2-1; 12 bases are shared with TRBD1. V dropped 2 bases and J dropped 4; count of bases not matched to a gene: 4. The CDR3 contains 16 residues. Germline V gives CDR1 SGHRS, CDR2 YFSETQ. The CDR3 reads CASSFRDRGLYNEQFF. In DNA form, the CDR3 reads TGCGCCAGCAGCTTCCGGGACAGGGGGCTTTACAATGAGCAGTTCTTC. Looking up the rest from reference TRBV5-1 and TRBJ2-1 gives the full variable domain: KAGVTQTPRYLIKTRGQQVTLSCSPISGHRSVSWYQQTPGQGLQFLFEYFSETQRNKGNFPGRFSGRQFSNSRSEMNVSTLELGDSALYLCASSFRDRGLYNEQFFGPGTRLTVL.

The chain has TRBV20-1 and TRBJ2-3; 7 bases agree with TRBD2. In germline, CDR1 is DFQATT, CDR2 SNEGSKA (reference sequence). This CDR3 region has 16 residues. The V and J ends lost 0 bases and 0 bases, in that order; junction bases with no gene match: 6. Here the CDR3 DNA reads TGCAGTGCTAGAGACTCTAGCGGAGCTAGCACAGATACGCAGTATTTT. Protein product: CSARDSSGASTDTQYF.

The J gene is TRBJ2-1, the V gene TRBV27; maybe TRBD1 (5 bases). Germline loops: CDR1 MNHEY, CDR2 SMNVEV (reference sequence). V was cut by 7 bases and J by 0 bases, with 13 bases left in between. This CDR3 has 15 amino acids. CDR3 loop: CASIPDSSSYNEQFF. Here the CDR3 DNA reads TGTGCCAGCATTCCTGACAGCTCCTCCTACAATGAGCAGTTCTTC.

This clonotype was seen many times. The rearrangement links TRBV7-9 to TRBJ2-1, with D possibly being TRBD1 (6 bases). Germline-derived CDR1 and CDR2 are SEHNR and FQNEAQ (reference sequence). CDR3 size: 16 residues. Between the trimmed V and J ends, which lost 5 bases and 2 bases, there was a span of 16 bases. The DNA for the CDR3 is TGTGCCAGCAGCCCGCCGGGACAAAGTGCCTACAATGAGCAGTTCTTC. As protein: CASSPPGQSAYNEQFF.

The chain uses TRBV20-1 and TRBJ2-5; D unclear. Germline loops: CDR1 DFQATT, CDR2 SNEGSKA (reference sequence). This CDR3 is 13 amino acids long. The ends were cut back, 6 bases at V and 3 bases at J, with 14 bases in the middle. CDR3 sequence reads: CSAGISWEETQYF. The CDR3 bases are TGCAGTGCAGGGATTAGCTGGGAAGAGACCCAGTACTTC.

In its sample, this clonotype was seen many times. The V call is TRBV30, the J call TRBJ2-4, with D unclear. This CDR3 contains 13 residues. Germline lookup yields CDR1 GTSNPN and CDR2 SVGIG (reference sequence). The ends were cut back, 0 bases at V and 4 bases at J, with 7 bases in the middle. CDR3 nucleotide sequence: TGTGCCTGGAGTGTATTTGGTAAAAACATTCAGTACTTC. This translates into CAWSVFGKNIQYF.

This clonotype occurred a few times. The chain is built from TRBV10-3 and TRBJ1-5; a possible D gene is TRBD1 (5 bases). V was trimmed by 3 bases and J by 5 bases, leaving 17 bases between them. Germline lookup yields CDR1 ENHRY and CDR2 SYGVKD. The CDR3 covers 16 residues. As DNA, the CDR3 is TGTGCCATCAGTGAAGCCCGGGGGGTAGGTGATCAGCCCCAGCATTTT. Translating it yields CAISEARGVGDQPQHF.

This clonotype came up many times. This chain joins TRBV10-1 and TRBJ1-1; D gene unclear. The CDR3 covers 14 residues. Per germline, CDR1 WNHNN and CDR2 SYGVQD (reference sequence). With 6 bases removed from V and 0 bases from J, the gap between germline ends came to 11 bases. CDR3 region: CASSREPLNTEAFF. CDR3 nucleotides: TGCGCCAGCAGCCGCGAACCATTGAACACTGAAGCTTTCTTT.

The table lists this clonotype with a few counts. This sequence joins TRBV9 and TRBJ1-5; TRBD1 matches 8 bases. Germline-derived CDR1 and CDR2 are SGDLS and YYNGEE. The junction had 10 bases not matched to a gene; V was cut back by 4 bases and J by 4 bases. The CDR3 contains 16 residues. The CDR3 nucleotides read TGTGCCAGCAGCCCCGGACAGGGTTCTAGGAATCAGCCCCAGCATTTT. Its translation is CASSPGQGSRNQPQHF.

The chain uses TRBV4-2 and TRBJ1-2, with D perhaps matching TRBD1 (5 bases). Trimming took 3 bases from V and 6 from J, leaving 23 bases between them. Germline V gene sequence: CDR1 LGHNA, CDR2 YNFKEQ. The CDR3 spans 17 residues. The CDR3 bases are TGTGCCAGCAGCCACGAGAATGGGGCATCCTGGGGTCATGGCTACACCTTC. It translates to CASSHENGASWGHGYTF.

This clonotype was recorded at least ten times. The V gene is TRBV2, the J gene TRBJ1-4, with D maybe TRBD1 (5 bases). The V gene lost 3 bases and the J gene lost 8 bases, with 16 bases spanning the gap. The CDR3 loop spans 15 amino acids. CDR1 is SNHLY, CDR2 FYNNEI, per germline. The CDR3, as DNA: TGTGCCAGCAGTGATCCCAAGACCTCAGGGGAAAAACTGTTTTTT. The encoded protein is CASSDPKTSGEKLFF.

This clonotype was seen at least ten times. This chain connects TRBV5-1 to TRBJ2-2; 8 bases align to TRBD1. Losses at the gene ends were 4 bases for V and 3 bases for J; bases not matched to a gene: 11. Germline CDR1 and CDR2: SGHRS and YFSETQ. The CDR3 sequence is 17 residues long. The CDR3: CASSPPARQGYTGELFF. The CDR3 DNA reads as TGCGCCAGCAGCCCGCCGGCCCGACAGGGGTACACCGGGGAGCTGTTTTTT.

This clonotype showed up many times. An end of the junction does not agree with germline; a read error may underlie this. V is TRBV7-7 and J is TRBJ2-5; 9 bases are a match to TRBD2. The CDR3 loop spans 15 amino acids. Germline V gene data show CDR1 as SSHAT and CDR2 as FNYEAQ (reference sequence). The CDR3 loop is CASSGPAGGRETQYF. CDR3 nucleotide sequence: TGTGCTAGCAGTGGTCCAGCGGGGGGCAGAGAGACCCAGTACTTC.

This clonotype was counted a few times. The rearrangement joins TRBV20-1 to TRBJ2-5; 12 nucleotides align to TRBD2. This CDR3 region has 16 residues. Germline assignment: CDR1 DFQATT and CDR2 SNEGSKA (reference sequence). V lost 1 base, J lost 5 bases, and 8 bases stayed unmatched. DNA of the CDR3: TGCAGTGCTAGAGGACTAGCGGGGGCGCGTTGGGAGACCCAGTACTTC. It encodes CSARGLAGARWETQYF.

As to this clonotype: One base away lies a much larger clone, so this may be a sequencing read error. This chain uses TRBV11-2 with TRBJ1-5; weak D call: TRBD1 (6 bases). Gene TRBJ2-3 matches the end of the DNA better, so the J call may be wrong. The CDR3 spans 18 residues. Per germline, CDR1 SGHAT and CDR2 FQNNGV. The CDR3 sequence is CASSFPWRRTDYNQPQYF. For the CDR3, the DNA is TGTGCCAGCAGCTTTCCCTGGAGGCGGACAGACTACAATCAGCCCCAGTATTTT.